This TCR beta chain comes out of a study of T cell changes during pregnancy in multiple sclerosis. Profiling relied on immunoSEQ multiplex PCR, and the TCRdb table lists in-frame clones only, not all of them. The table lists some 32,000 clones, approximately 90% of them singletons. The sample consisted of CD8+ T cells from peripheral blood mononuclear cells, taken in the second trimester of pregnancy. The clonotype comes from a female donor with multiple sclerosis, enrolled in a pregnancy study.

CDR3 nucleotide sequence: TGCGCCAGCAGCTTTTTCCGGGGGACGTTCTACGAGCAGTACTTC. This gives the protein CASSFFRGTFYEQYF. The V gene is TRBV5-1, the J gene TRBJ2-7; TRBD2 is a possible D gene (6 bases). The CDR3 totals 15 residues. Trimming left V 2 bases short and J 3 bases short, with 15 bases between. Germline lookup yields CDR1 SGHRS and CDR2 YFSETQ.